These T cell receptor beta chains were read from a single sample in a study of T cell repertoires in cytomegalovirus infection. TCRdb recomputed calls from the reads with MiXCR, one row per CDR3 protein. Among around 430,000 distinct CDR3 sequences listed, approximately 46% were seen once. Their antigen targets remain unknown. The sample consisted of cultured PBMCs, taken from culture after CMV antigen stimulation. The source of these receptors is a human donor in good health (CMV status not recorded). Some clones in this sample may be carry-over from other donors' samples. CDR3s leave out the opening cysteine and the closing phenylalanine or tryptophan. The D gene is left open where the match is weak.

V gene	D gene	J gene	CDR3 protein
TRBV4-1	TRBD2	TRBJ2-1	ASSQSLAGAYNEQF
TRBV7-2	-	TRBJ1-1	ASSLGRAF
TRBV12-3/TRBV12-4	TRBD2	TRBJ2-1	ASSLWTSGKGNEQF
TRBV12-3/TRBV12-4	-	TRBJ1-6	ASSFGEGVSPLH
TRBV10-3	-	TRBJ2-3	ATRVGQSTDTQY
TRBV19	TRBD1	TRBJ2-6	ASSIIGTGSSGANVLT
TRBV5-6	-	TRBJ1-2	ASSLAPFAADGGYT
TRBV2	TRBD1	TRBJ1-2	ASSSGTGSRYT
TRBV14	-	TRBJ2-1	ASSQDGVRSSYNEQF
TRBV7-2	TRBD2	TRBJ2-1	ASSSTSGGGA
TRBV19	TRBD2	TRBJ2-1	ASSITGGYNEQF
TRBV7-2	-	TRBJ1-1	ASSLGGGRVPEAF
TRBV6-1	-	TRBJ1-6	ASSEDHSYSPLH
TRBV11-2	-	TRBJ2-1	ASSQGTSDEQF
TRBV7-6	-	TRBJ1-1	ASSRGSGREAF
TRBV4-1	-	TRBJ2-7	ASSQEVGGSAYEQY
TRBV12-3/TRBV12-4	-	TRBJ2-3	ASTFGSTDTQY
TRBV27	-	TRBJ1-1	ASSPQSLNTEAF
TRBV7-2	-	TRBJ1-5	ASSYQGQSNQPQH
TRBV7-9	-	TRBJ2-7	ASSRDGNYEQY
TRBV4-1	-	TRBJ2-7	ASGYRDGGEQY
TRBV5-4	-	TRBJ1-2	ASSLRGSGGYT
TRBV20-1	-	TRBJ1-4	SATDSPDSTLF
TRBV30	-	TRBJ1-1	AWSLKGVNTEAF
TRBV7-4	TRBD1	TRBJ2-5	ASSLTTGVVETQY
TRBV6-5	-	TRBJ1-1	ASSRQGGGTEAF
TRBV7-6	-	TRBJ1-1	ASSPTSLATEAF
TRBV7-2	TRBD2	TRBJ2-3	ASSFQSGGGVDTQY
TRBV12-3/TRBV12-4	TRBD1	TRBJ2-3	ASSQGVSVGDTQY
TRBV10-3	TRBD2	TRBJ2-5	AISRGGRETQY
TRBV7-6	-	TRBJ2-6	ASSLGWSRLSGANVLT
TRBV15	-	TRBJ1-4	ATSRAGSNEKLF
TRBV5-4	TRBD2	TRBJ2-1	ASSLPTSGRENEQF
TRBV12-3/TRBV12-4	-	TRBJ2-7	ASRVAGLEGDRY
TRBV12-3/TRBV12-4	-	TRBJ2-1	ASSLGGGREQF
TRBV6-5	TRBD2	TRBJ2-3	ASATKQAGGPPDTQY
TRBV7-2	-	TRBJ2-7	ASSPAQGRSAEQY
TRBV5-3	-	TRBJ1-4	ASSWGSSPNEKLF
TRBV2	-	TRBJ1-1	ASRRRREAF
TRBV7-6	TRBD1	TRBJ1-5	ASSQNQTGGKSNQPQH
TRBV7-9	-	TRBJ2-1	ASSSNRIPSNEQF
TRBV6-6	-	TRBJ2-4	ASSRGTVKNIQY
TRBV7-2	-	TRBJ2-2	ASSLGVYGELF
TRBV7-2	-	TRBJ2-2	ASSPTRPGELF
TRBV15	TRBD1	TRBJ2-7	ATSARQGKGEQY
TRBV27	-	TRBJ2-7	ASSLGATPREQY
TRBV2	-	TRBJ2-5	ASSAAAGGETQY
TRBV6-1	-	TRBJ2-3	ASRKRRTDTQY
TRBV2	TRBD2	TRBJ2-1	ASRGRGLGEQF
TRBV18	-	TRBJ2-5	ASSPRFQRNQETQY
TRBV7-2	-	TRBJ2-5	ASSLAGAVWTQY
TRBV7-6	-	TRBJ1-4	ASSLDTPYNEKLF
TRBV6-8	-	TRBJ1-1	ASSSQTSGVRTEAF